This T cell receptor (beta chain) was documented in a study of cytomegalovirus exposure and HLA in healthy donors. The PCR ran on 60 Vbeta and 13 Jbeta primers. Sequenced by immunoSEQ multiplex PCR; TCRdb stores in-frame clones only, minus some. The table shows roughly 240,000 clones, with just under 80% occurring only once. There are 16 residues in the CDR3. CDR1 is MNHNS, CDR2 SASEGT, per germline. V was pared by 2 bases and J by 4 bases, with 17 bases between. General study findings and limits: Per a later analysis, HLA-associated TCR beta chains showed more clonal expansion than other, equally common TCR beta chains.

Note on this clone: Antigen specificity is unknown.

The chain joins TRBV6-1 to TRBJ2-5, with a possible D match to TRBD2 (6 bases). The sample comprised PBMCs. The receptor was derived from a boy younger than 18 in good health and CMV-seronegative. Here the CDR3 DNA reads TGTGCCAGCAGTGAACCCGTAACACTAGCAACAGAGACCCAGTACTTC. It codes for CASSEPVTLATETQYF.